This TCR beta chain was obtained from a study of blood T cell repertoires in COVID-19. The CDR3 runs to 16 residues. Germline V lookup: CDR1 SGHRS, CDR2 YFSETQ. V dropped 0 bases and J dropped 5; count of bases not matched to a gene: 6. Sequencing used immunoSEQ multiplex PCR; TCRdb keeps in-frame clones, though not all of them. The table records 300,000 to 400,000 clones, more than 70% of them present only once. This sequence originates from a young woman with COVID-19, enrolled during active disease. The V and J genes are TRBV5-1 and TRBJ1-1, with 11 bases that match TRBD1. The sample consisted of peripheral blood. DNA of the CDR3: TGCGCCAGCAGCTTGGCCGGGACAGGGGGAGGTACTGAAGCTTTCTTT. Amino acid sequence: CASSLAGTGGGTEAFF.